A selection of T cell receptor beta chains follows, all from one sample in a study of vaccination effects on CD4 cells after COVID-19. TCRdb's copy holds only in-frame clones and misses some; the assay was immunoSEQ multiplex PCR. The repertoire holds about 38,000 clones, with approximately 82% as singletons. The antigens of these receptors remain unknown. The sequencing used CD4+ T cells from PBMCs cultured with HCoV-NL63 spike peptides, collected after COVID-19 vaccination. These TCRs come from a human donor who received a COVID-19 vaccine. Some clones in this sample may be carry-over from other donors' samples. The CDR3 runs from the conserved cysteine through the conserved F or W. The D gene is left open where the match is weak. Where a row states a size, it is once, few, many or the class of an expanded clone; other rows omit it.

size: once
D: NA
V: TRBV7-2
J: TRBJ2-5
DNA: TGTGCCAGCAGCTCGGCGGGTAGCCGGAAGACCCAGTACTTC
CDR3: CASSSAGSRKTQYF

size: NA
D: NA
V: TRBV28
J: TRBJ2-2
DNA: TGTGCCAGCACCGGACCGAACACCGGGGAGCTGTTTTTT
CDR3: CASTGPNTGELFF

size: NA
D: TRBD1
V: TRBV7-2
J: TRBJ1-2
DNA: TGTGCCAGCAGCCAGCAGGGGGGGGGAAACTATGGCTACACCTTC
CDR3: CASSQQGGGNYGYTF

size: NA
D: NA
V: TRBV19
J: TRBJ1-2
DNA: TGTGCCAGTAGCTCCAGTGTGACAGACGAGGGCTACACCTTC
CDR3: CASSSSVTDEGYTF

size: NA
D: NA
V: TRBV4-1
J: TRBJ2-1
DNA: TGCGCCAGCAGCCAAGAGGCCAGGGCAACCTACAATGAGCAGTTCTTC
CDR3: CASSQEARATYNEQFF

size: NA
D: NA
V: TRBV19
J: TRBJ1-4
DNA: TGTGCCAGTAAAGAATATGAAAAACTGTTTTTT
CDR3: CASKEYEKLFF

size: NA
D: NA
V: TRBV5-1
J: TRBJ2-5
DNA: TGCGCCAGCAGCTCGACTGGCTTAGCAAGGGGGGAAGAGACCCAGTACTTC
CDR3: CASSSTGLARGEETQYF

size: NA
D: NA
V: TRBV19
J: TRBJ1-2
DNA: TGTGCCAGTAGTAGGCAGCCGGCGGGACTTAACTATGGCTACACCTTC
CDR3: CASSRQPAGLNYGYTF

size: NA
D: NA
V: TRBV19
J: TRBJ1-2
DNA: TGTGCCAGTAGTATCCCCCCCCTGGGGGACTATGGCTACACCTTC
CDR3: CASSIPPLGDYGYTF

size: NA
D: TRBD1
V: TRBV6-5
J: TRBJ1-2
DNA: TGTGCCAGCAGTTACTTATCGGGACAGGGGATAAATGGCTACACCTTC
CDR3: CASSYLSGQGINGYTF

size: NA
D: NA
V: TRBV27
J: TRBJ1-1
DNA: TGTGCCAGCAGTTTTCGACGGGGCGTATTGAACACTGAAGCTTTCTTT
CDR3: CASSFRRGVLNTEAFF

size: NA
D: TRBD2
V: TRBV18
J: TRBJ2-5
DNA: TGTGCCAGCTCACCACTTCCCAGCGGGGGGGTCAGCGAGACCCAGTACTTC
CDR3: CASSPLPSGGVSETQYF

size: NA
D: NA
V: TRBV18
J: TRBJ1-5
DNA: TGTGCCAGCTCACCACAAGGGGTTCAGCCCCAGCATTTT
CDR3: CASSPQGVQPQHF

size: NA
D: TRBD2
V: TRBV4-1
J: TRBJ2-3
DNA: TGCGCCAGCAGCCCCGGACTAGCGGGGGGCCTTACGACAGATACGCAGTATTTT
CDR3: CASSPGLAGGLTTDTQYF

size: NA
D: NA
V: TRBV19
J: TRBJ1-2
DNA: TGTGCCAGTAGACGACCCCAATCGGGGGGCGGCTACACCTTC
CDR3: CASRRPQSGGGYTF

size: once
D: NA
V: TRBV5-1
J: TRBJ2-6
DNA: TGCGCCAGCAGCCCGCGGGTGTTGGCAGATGGGGCCAACGTCCTGACTTTC
CDR3: CASSPRVLADGANVLTF

size: NA
D: NA
V: TRBV6-5
J: TRBJ1-1
DNA: TGTGCCAGCAGTCGAGGGAACACTGAAGCTTTCTTT
CDR3: CASSRGNTEAFF

size: once
D: NA
V: TRBV29-1
J: TRBJ2-5
DNA: TGCAGCGGGAAGGAGGGGGAAGAGACCCAGTACTTC
CDR3: CSGKEGEETQYF

size: NA
D: TRBD1
V: TRBV7-9
J: TRBJ1-2
DNA: TGTGCCAGCAGCTTAGCGACGGGACAGGGGAGAGGCTACACCTTC
CDR3: CASSLATGQGRGYTF

size: NA
D: NA
V: TRBV5-1
J: TRBJ2-1
DNA: TGCGCCAGCAGCTTGGTTATCGACAATGAGCAGTTCTTC
CDR3: CASSLVIDNEQFF

size: NA
D: NA
V: TRBV19
J: TRBJ2-4
DNA: TGTGCCAGTAGTAGCCCGCGTTGGGGCGGGGTAGCCAAAAACATTCAGTACTTC
CDR3: CASSSPRWGGVAKNIQYF

size: NA
D: TRBD2
V: TRBV29-1
J: TRBJ2-3
DNA: TGCAGTGACCTAGCGGGGGGGGCAGATACGCAGTATTTT
CDR3: CSDLAGGADTQYF

size: NA
D: NA
V: TRBV3-1/TRBV3-2
J: TRBJ1-2
DNA: TGTGCCAGCAGCCTCGGAATCAACAGGGACGGCTACACCTTC
CDR3: CASSLGINRDGYTF

size: NA
D: TRBD1
V: TRBV19
J: TRBJ1-1
DNA: TGTGCCAGTGATCCGGGACAGCCCAACACTGAAGCTTTCTTT
CDR3: CASDPGQPNTEAFF

size: NA
D: NA
V: TRBV10-2
J: TRBJ1-6
DNA: TGCGCCAGCAGTGAATCCAATAGGAATTCACCCCTCCACTTT
CDR3: CASSESNRNSPLHF

size: NA
D: TRBD1
V: TRBV12-3/TRBV12-4
J: TRBJ1-1
DNA: TGTGCCAGCAGCCTTGGACAGGGAACTGAAGCTTTCTTT
CDR3: CASSLGQGTEAFF

size: NA
D: NA
V: TRBV4-1
J: TRBJ1-1
DNA: TGCGCCAGCAGCCAAGAAGGGGGATTGAACACTGAAGCTTTCTTT
CDR3: CASSQEGGLNTEAFF

size: NA
D: NA
V: TRBV30
J: TRBJ1-4
DNA: TGTGCCTGGAATCGGGGGCGGGTTGATGAAAAACTGTTTTTT
CDR3: CAWNRGRVDEKLFF

size: once
D: NA
V: TRBV29-1
J: TRBJ1-2
DNA: TGCAGCGTTGACCAGGGTAGCAACTATGGCTACACCTTC
CDR3: CSVDQGSNYGYTF

size: NA
D: NA
V: TRBV15
J: TRBJ2-1
DNA: TGTGCCACCAGCAGAAGCAAGGGGGAATCCTACAATGAGCAGTTCTTC
CDR3: CATSRSKGESYNEQFF

size: NA
D: TRBD2
V: TRBV7-3
J: TRBJ2-3
DNA: TGTGCCAGCGGGGAGGGAAAAAGCACAGATACGCAGTATTTT
CDR3: CASGEGKSTDTQYF

size: NA
D: NA
V: TRBV2
J: TRBJ1-2
DNA: TGTGCCAGCAGCGCAAACAGGGCCGCCCAGAATGGCTACACCTTC
CDR3: CASSANRAAQNGYTF

size: NA
D: NA
V: TRBV3-1/TRBV3-2
J: TRBJ2-3
DNA: TGTGCCAGCAGCCAAGAGCGTCTCCCCAGCGGCTCGCAGTATTTT
CDR3: CASSQERLPSGSQYF

size: NA
D: NA
V: TRBV28
J: TRBJ1-4
DNA: TGTGCCAGCAGTTCCAGACTGTTGGGAGTGGAAAAACTGTTTTTT
CDR3: CASSSRLLGVEKLFF

size: once
D: NA
V: TRBV7-2
J: TRBJ2-5
DNA: TGTGCCAGCAGCCACAGACAGCGACTTACACGCCAAGAGACCCAGTACTTC
CDR3: CASSHRQRLTRQETQYF

size: NA
D: TRBD1
V: TRBV5-6
J: TRBJ2-3
DNA: TGTGCCAGCACTCGCCTGAAGGGGGCAGGCACAGATACGCAGTATTTT
CDR3: CASTRLKGAGTDTQYF

size: NA
D: NA
V: TRBV5-1
J: TRBJ2-3
DNA: TGCGCCAGCAGCTTTAACGGACGGGGCACAGATACGCAGTATTTT
CDR3: CASSFNGRGTDTQYF

size: NA
D: NA
V: TRBV9
J: TRBJ1-2
DNA: TGTGCCAGCAGTGAACGGACAGCTTTTAACTATGGCTACACCTTC
CDR3: CASSERTAFNYGYTF

size: NA
D: NA
V: TRBV2
J: TRBJ2-4
DNA: TGTGCCAGCAGTCGGCACATTCAGTACTTC
CDR3: CASSRHIQYF

size: NA
D: NA
V: TRBV15
J: TRBJ1-1
DNA: TGTGCCACCAGCAGAGGGACGCCTCGTAGACTGTCCACTGAAGCTTTCTTT
CDR3: CATSRGTPRRLSTEAFF

size: once
D: NA
V: TRBV7-8
J: TRBJ1-6
DNA: TGTGCCAGCAGCCCCCGGGACACCACAAATTCACCCCTCCACTTT
CDR3: CASSPRDTTNSPLHF

size: NA
D: NA
V: TRBV11-2
J: TRBJ2-1
DNA: TGTGCCAGCAGCCAAAAACCAGGGTCCTACAATGAGCAGTTCTTC
CDR3: CASSQKPGSYNEQFF

size: NA
D: TRBD1
V: TRBV11-2
J: TRBJ1-5
DNA: TGTGCCAGCAGCTCTGACGCGACGACAGGGGGCAATCAGCCCCAGCATTTT
CDR3: CASSSDATTGGNQPQHF

size: few
D: NA
V: TRBV3-1/TRBV3-2
J: TRBJ1-3
DNA: TGTGCCAGCAGCCAAGAAATGGTGGTCGGGACCGTGGGAAACACCATATATTTT
CDR3: CASSQEMVVGTVGNTIYF

size: NA
D: NA
V: TRBV4-1
J: TRBJ1-2
DNA: TGCGCCAGCAGCTTCAACCCAGGAGATCCCTATGGCTACACCTTC
CDR3: CASSFNPGDPYGYTF

size: NA
D: NA
V: TRBV11-2
J: TRBJ1-2
DNA: TGTGCCAGCAGCTTAGCTACTAACTATGGCTACACCTTC
CDR3: CASSLATNYGYTF

size: NA
D: NA
V: TRBV18
J: TRBJ1-5
DNA: TGTGCCAGCTCACCATCGGCAGGGGATAACCAGCCCCAGCATTTT
CDR3: CASSPSAGDNQPQHF

size: NA
D: NA
V: TRBV7-3
J: TRBJ2-5
DNA: TGTGCCAGCAGCCGTGGGGGGCCCCAAGAGACCCAGTACTTC
CDR3: CASSRGGPQETQYF

size: NA
D: TRBD2
V: TRBV2
J: TRBJ2-1
DNA: TGTGCCAGCATCCTAGCGGGGGGACGAACATACAATGAGCAGTTCTTC
CDR3: CASILAGGRTYNEQFF

size: NA
D: NA
V: TRBV30
J: TRBJ1-2
DNA: TGTGCCCGCAGGTGGGGGGGGCCTGTTAGCACTAACTATGGCTACACCTTC
CDR3: CARRWGGPVSTNYGYTF

size: NA
D: NA
V: TRBV12-3/TRBV12-4
J: TRBJ2-2
DNA: TGTGCCAGCAGTTTAGTGGGGGGGCCATTTCTGTTTTTT
CDR3: CASSLVGGPFLFF

size: NA
D: NA
V: TRBV5-1
J: TRBJ2-3
DNA: TGCGCCAGCAGCTTGGATGAGGGGCGCACAGATACGCAGTATTTT
CDR3: CASSLDEGRTDTQYF

size: NA
D: TRBD1
V: TRBV15
J: TRBJ2-3
DNA: TGTGCCACCAGCGGATGGACAGGGGTGACAGATACGCAGTATTTT
CDR3: CATSGWTGVTDTQYF

size: NA
D: TRBD2
V: TRBV7-3
J: TRBJ2-3
DNA: TGTGCCAGCAGCTTAGGTGCTAGCGGACGACTCGGAGATACGCAGTATTTT
CDR3: CASSLGASGRLGDTQYF

size: NA
D: NA
V: TRBV6-5
J: TRBJ2-6
DNA: TGTGCCAGCAGAAGAACAAGCTCTGGGGCCAACGTCCTGACTTTC
CDR3: CASRRTSSGANVLTF